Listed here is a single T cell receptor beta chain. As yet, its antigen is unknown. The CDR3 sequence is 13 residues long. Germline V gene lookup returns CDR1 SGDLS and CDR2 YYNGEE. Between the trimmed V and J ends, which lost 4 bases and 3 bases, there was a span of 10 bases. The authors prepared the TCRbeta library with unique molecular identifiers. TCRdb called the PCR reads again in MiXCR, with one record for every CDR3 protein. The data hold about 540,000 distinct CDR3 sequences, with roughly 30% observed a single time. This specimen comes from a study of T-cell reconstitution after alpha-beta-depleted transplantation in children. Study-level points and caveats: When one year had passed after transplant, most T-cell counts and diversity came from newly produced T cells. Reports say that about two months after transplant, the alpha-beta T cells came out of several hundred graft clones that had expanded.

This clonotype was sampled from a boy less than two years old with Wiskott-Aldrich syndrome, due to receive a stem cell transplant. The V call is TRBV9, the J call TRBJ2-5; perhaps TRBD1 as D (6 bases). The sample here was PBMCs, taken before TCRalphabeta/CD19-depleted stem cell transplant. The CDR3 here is CASSITGKETQYF. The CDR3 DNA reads TGTGCCAGCAGCATCACAGGGAAAGAGACCCAGTACTTC.